The T cell receptor (beta chain) described here comes from a study of CD8+ T cells in alopecia areata. Following extraction, RNA underwent reverse transcription to cDNA, which served as the sequencing template. Using immunoSEQ multiplex PCR, the repertoire was profiled, and TCRdb retains in-frame clones only, with some absent. There are about 200,000 clones in the sample; around two fifths occur only once, and around 0.48% lies in the top ten. Per the germline V gene, CDR1 is SGHNT and CDR2 is YYREEE (reference sequence). Trimming removed 0 bases at V and 6 bases at J, with 9 bases between. The CDR3 runs 14 residues. As to treatment: oral pan-JAK inhibitor, 5-10 mg twice daily.

The source of this sequence is a human donor with alopecia areata. This specimen consisted of CD4+ T cells sorted from blood, obtained around week 34, from a patient treated with tofacitinib. The chain combines TRBV5-4 with TRBJ2-2, with a tentative D call TRBD2 (6 bases). CDR3 sequence reads: CASSLDRRAGELFF. CDR3 nucleotide sequence: TGTGCCAGCAGCTTGGACCGGAGGGCCGGGGAGCTGTTTTTT.